Shown below are 10 T cell receptor beta chains from a single sample sequenced in a study of cytomegalovirus exposure and HLA in healthy donors. PCR employed 60 Vbeta and 13 Jbeta primers. TCRdb's table, derived via immunoSEQ multiplex PCR, lists solely in-frame clones and lacks some. This sample contains some 20,000 clones. The sequencing sample was made of PBMCs. All receptors derive from a man in his 60s in good health and CMV-seropositive.

The CDR3 coding sequence is TGCAGCGTACTCAATCCGGGACTAGCGGGAGGCACAGATACGCAGTATTTT. It yields the protein CSVLNPGLAGGTDTQYF. This sequence joins TRBV29-1 and TRBJ2-3, with TRBD2 matching 14 bases. CDR3 size: 17 residues. V trimming: 6 bases; J trimming: 1 base; junction bases outside the gene matches: 9. CDR1 and CDR2 from the germline V gene are SQVTM and ANQGSEA.

V and J are TRBV6-1 and TRBJ1-4; 7 nucleotides match TRBD1. The V segment lost 4 bases and the J segment 2 bases; nucleotides outside the gene matches: 4. There are 15 residues in the CDR3. Germline V gene sequence: CDR1 MNHNS, CDR2 SASEGT. CDR3 sequence: CASSGYRGTNEKLFF. CDR3 in DNA: TGTGCCAGCAGTGGTTACAGGGGCACTAATGAAAAACTGTTTTTT.

The V call is TRBV7-2, the J call TRBJ2-7; D is undetermined. This CDR3 spans 14 amino acids. CDR1 and CDR2 (germline): SGHTA, FQGNSA. Deletions cut 1 base from V and 0 bases from J, with 7 bases between. This CDR3 is CASSLEQTSYEQYF. CDR3 in DNA: TGTGCCAGCAGCTTAGAACAGACCTCCTACGAGCAGTACTTC. Drawing the rest from reference TRBV7-2 and TRBJ2-7, the complete variable domain is GAGVSQSPSNKVTEKGKDVELRCDPISGHTALYWYRQSLGQGLEFLIYFQGNSAPDKSGLPSDRFSAERTGGSVSTLTIQRTQQEDSAVYLCASSLEQTSYEQYFGPGTRLTVT.

This chain links TRBV30 with TRBJ1-2; no firm D call. The CDR3 runs 13 residues. Trimming took off 3 bases at V and 4 bases at J, with 12 bases between the two ends. The germline gives CDR1 GTSNPN, CDR2 SVGIG (reference sequence). The CDR3 DNA is TGTGCCTGGAGAACGAAGGGAGTCTATGGCTACACCTTC. Its protein product is CAWRTKGVYGYTF.

The genes are TRBV6-5 and TRBJ2-5, with D tentatively TRBD1 (6 bases). CDR3 length: 14 residues. Germline CDR1 and CDR2: MNHEY and SVGAGI. Trimming shortened V by 6 bases and J by 2 bases, and 13 bases separated the two germline ends. CDR3 loop: CASSYKRGQETQYF. CDR3 nucleotides: TGTGCCAGCAGCTACAAAAGGGGGCAAGAGACCCAGTACTTC.

This chain uses TRBV27 with TRBJ2-7; D is perhaps TRBD2 (5 bases). This CDR3 region has 14 residues. V was trimmed by 3 bases and J by 2 bases, leaving 11 bases between them. Germline V gives CDR1 MNHEY, CDR2 SMNVEV (reference sequence). Here the CDR3 DNA reads TGTGCCAGCAGTTTTTCGGGGTTCACCTACGAGCAGTACTTC. Encoded protein: CASSFSGFTYEQYF.

The gene calls are TRBV5-1 and TRBJ2-7; 11 bases align to TRBD2. The germline CDR1 and CDR2 sequences are SGHRS and YFSETQ. The CDR3 totals 17 residues. The trim removed 6 bases at V and 5 bases at J, leaving 16 bases unmatched. In nucleotides, the CDR3 is TGCGCCAGCACGCCCCAAGGGCTAGCGGGAGGCCTAGACGAGCAGTACTTC. Its translation is CASTPQGLAGGLDEQYF.

The gene calls are TRBV4-1 and TRBJ2-7; D is undetermined. Germline CDR1 reads MGHRA; CDR2 reads YSYEKL. The V gene lost 4 bases and the J gene lost 4 bases, with 17 bases spanning the gap. This CDR3 is 15 amino acids long. CDR3 region: CASSRMVAGIYEQYF. Written as DNA, the CDR3 is TGCGCCAGCAGCCGTATGGTGGCAGGAATATACGAGCAGTACTTC.

The chain joins TRBV20-1 to TRBJ1-1; D call uncertain. The CDR3 contains 11 residues. Looked up from germline, CDR1 is DFQATT and CDR2 is SNEGSKA (reference sequence). V was pared by 7 bases and J by 4 bases, with 10 bases between. The CDR3 nucleotides read TGCAGTGTGGGTTCGGGCACTGAAGCTTTCTTT. Amino acids: CSVGSGTEAFF.

The chain carries TRBV9 and TRBJ2-3, with TRBD1 matching 7 bases. J lost 2 bases, V lost 2 bases, and 8 bases had no gene match. Germline CDR1 is SGDLS and CDR2 is YYNGEE. The CDR3 consists of 16 residues. The CDR3 nucleotides are TGTGCCAGCAGCGTCCGGGGACAGACTAACACAGATACGCAGTATTTT. It encodes CASSVRGQTNTDTQYF.